The 11 T cell receptor beta chains below all came from one sample that was sequenced in a study of blood T cell repertoires in COVID-19. Profiling relied on immunoSEQ multiplex PCR, and the TCRdb table lists in-frame clones only, not all of them. The data hold approximately 490,000 clones, with 87% observed a single time. The sample consisted of PBMCs or T cells enriched from blood (not recorded which). The receptors derive from a woman aged 18-29 years who had recovered from COVID-19.

This clone turned up a few times. The V gene is TRBV5-1, the J gene TRBJ2-7; 8 positions match TRBD2. Germline CDR1 is SGHRS and CDR2 is YFSETQ. The CDR3 covers 13 residues. J was trimmed by 6 bases and V by 0 bases; bases with no gene match: 2. CDR3 in amino acids: CASSLERGSEQYF. CDR3 nucleotide sequence: TGCGCCAGCAGCTTGGAGCGGGGGAGCGAGCAGTACTTC.

The chain joins TRBV4-1 to TRBJ2-2, with TRBD1 as a possible D gene (5 bases). The ends were cut back, 0 bases at V and 1 base at J, with 9 bases in the middle. Germline CDR1 MGHRA, CDR2 YSYEKL. CDR3 length: 16 amino acids. The CDR3 here is CASSQEVGQNTGELFF. The DNA of the CDR3 is TGCGCCAGCAGCCAAGAGGTCGGACAGAACACCGGGGAGCTGTTTTTT.

The V call is TRBV4-1, the J call TRBJ2-3, with D perhaps TRBD1 (6 bases). CDR3 size: 19 residues. V lost 2 bases and J lost 1, with 22 bases in between. Germline V gene data show CDR1 as MGHRA and CDR2 as YSYEKL. The CDR3 coding sequence is TGCGCCAGCAGCCAAAGCCTAGCCTTTCAGGGGAAGGGCACAGATACGCAGTATTTT. It translates to CASSQSLAFQGKGTDTQYF.

The gene calls are TRBV19 and TRBJ2-2; D may be TRBD1 (5 bases). Trimming removed 0 bases at V and 5 bases at J, with 13 bases between. Germline V gene data show CDR1 as LNHDA and CDR2 as SQIVND (reference sequence). This CDR3 region has 16 residues. CDR3 amino acids: CASSIEGRVVTGELFF. In nucleotides, the CDR3 is TGTGCCAGTAGTATAGAAGGCAGGGTGGTAACCGGGGAGCTGTTTTTT.

This chain connects TRBV7-9 to TRBJ2-6, with TRBD1 identical over 10 bases. The germline V gene has CDR1 SEHNR and CDR2 FQNEAQ (reference sequence). Trimming took 5 bases from V and 0 from J; bases not matched to a gene: 7. The CDR3 consists of 18 residues. CDR3 DNA sequence: TGTGCCAGCAGCGCTCCCGGGACAGGGGACTCTGGGGCCAACGTCCTGACTTTC. The encoded protein is CASSAPGTGDSGANVLTF.

The rearrangement uses TRBV9 and TRBJ2-5; 8 bases are a match to TRBD2. Unmatched junction bases numbered 14, after V lost 4 bases and J lost 3 bases. CDR3 length: 17 amino acids. Germline V gene lookup returns CDR1 SGDLS and CDR2 YYNGEE. The CDR3 spells CASSLYGGAGNEETQYF. DNA for the CDR3: TGTGCCAGCAGCCTCTACGGGGGGGCCGGGAATGAAGAGACCCAGTACTTC.

V and J are TRBV6-7 and TRBJ2-7; D remains ambiguous. TRBV6-7 is known as an ORF, though its function is uncertain. The V and J ends lost 7 bases and 0 bases respectively, with 16 bases between them. There are 15 residues in the CDR3. The CDR3 loop is CASTDTVPSSYEQYF. CDR3 sequence (DNA): TGTGCCAGCACCGACACCGTCCCCAGCTCCTACGAGCAGTACTTC.

This clone appeared once. The rearrangement links TRBV12-3 or TRBV12-4 to TRBJ1-2; D remains unclear. Trimming pared 10 bases from V and 8 bases from J, leaving 20 bases between. CDR3 length: 13 amino acids. The CDR3 DNA reads as TGTGCCATCACCCGGGGTTTACTATGGGGCTACACCTTC. Translation: CAITRGLLWGYTF.

The chain combines TRBV28 with TRBJ1-1; D is undetermined. This CDR3 has 16 amino acids. Germline V gene sequence: CDR1 MDHEN, CDR2 SYDVKM. The V end lost 4 bases, the J end lost 1 base, and 16 bases lay between the germline ends. CDR3 protein: CASSSPEGRQNTEAFF. The DNA of the CDR3 is TGTGCCAGCAGTTCACCCGAAGGCAGACAGAACACTGAAGCTTTCTTT.

This clone was observed a handful of times. CDR3 amino acids: CAWTISLNTEAFF. The CDR3 DNA sequence: TGTGCCTGGACGATTAGCTTGAACACTGAAGCTTTCTTT. The chain is built from TRBV30 and TRBJ1-1; D uncertain. The germline V gene has CDR1 GTSNPN and CDR2 SVGIG (reference sequence). CDR3 length equals 13 residues. V dropped 4 bases and J dropped 0 bases, with 9 bases sitting between them.

V is TRBV27 and J is TRBJ1-5; D is possibly TRBD1 (5 bases). CDR1 and CDR2 (germline): MNHEY, SMNVEV (reference sequence). The CDR3 sequence is 15 residues long. The V end was cut by 3 bases, the J end by 4 bases, with 13 bases between. Here the CDR3 reads CASSLTGGGNQPQHF. CDR3 coding DNA: TGTGCCAGCAGTTTGACGGGGGGGGGAAATCAGCCCCAGCATTTT.